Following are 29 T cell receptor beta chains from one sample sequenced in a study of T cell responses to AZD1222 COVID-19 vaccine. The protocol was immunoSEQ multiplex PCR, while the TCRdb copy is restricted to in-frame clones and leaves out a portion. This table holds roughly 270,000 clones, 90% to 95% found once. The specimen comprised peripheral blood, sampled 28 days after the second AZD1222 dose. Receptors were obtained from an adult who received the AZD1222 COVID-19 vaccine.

CDR3 protein: CASSASQAKYEQYF. CDR3 nucleotide sequence: TGTGCCAGCAGTGCTAGCCAGGCCAAATACGAGCAGTACTTC. This chain joins TRBV2 and TRBJ2-7; tentatively, D is TRBD2 (5 bases). Germline V lookup: CDR1 SNHLY, CDR2 FYNNEI. Between the trimmed V and J ends, which lost 4 bases and 4 bases, there was a span of 14 bases. The length of the CDR3 is 14 residues.

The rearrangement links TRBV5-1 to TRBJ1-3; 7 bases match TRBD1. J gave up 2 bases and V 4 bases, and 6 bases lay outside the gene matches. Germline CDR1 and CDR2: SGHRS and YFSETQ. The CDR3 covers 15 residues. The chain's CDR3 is CASSVSGTAGNTIYF. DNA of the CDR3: TGCGCCAGCAGCGTGTCCGGGACAGCTGGAAACACCATATATTTT.

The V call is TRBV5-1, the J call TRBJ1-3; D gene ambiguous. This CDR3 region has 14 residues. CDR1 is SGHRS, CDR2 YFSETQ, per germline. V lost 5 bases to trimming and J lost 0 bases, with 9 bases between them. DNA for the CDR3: TGCGCCAGCAGTCTTGACAACTCTGGAAACACCATATATTTT. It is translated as CASSLDNSGNTIYF. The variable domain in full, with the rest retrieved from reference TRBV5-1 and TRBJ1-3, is KAGVTQTPRYLIKTRGQQVTLSCSPISGHRSVSWYQQTPGQGLQFLFEYFSETQRNKGNFPGRFSGRQFSNSRSEMNVSTLELGDSALYLCASSLDNSGNTIYFGEGSWLTVV.

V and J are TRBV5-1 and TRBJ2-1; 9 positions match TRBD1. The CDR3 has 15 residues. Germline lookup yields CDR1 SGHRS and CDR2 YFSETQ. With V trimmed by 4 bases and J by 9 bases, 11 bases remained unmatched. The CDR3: CASSTGQGAPVEQFF. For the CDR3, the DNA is TGCGCCAGCAGCACGGGACAGGGAGCGCCGGTTGAGCAGTTCTTC.

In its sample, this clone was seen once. CDR3 amino acids: CASSAGGYGYTF. CDR3 DNA: TGTGCCAGCAGCGCGGGGGGCTATGGCTACACCTTC. This chain connects TRBV12-3 or TRBV12-4 to TRBJ1-2, with TRBD1 as a possible D gene (5 bases). This CDR3 has 12 amino acids. The ends were cut back, 6 bases at V and 4 bases at J, with 9 bases in the middle.

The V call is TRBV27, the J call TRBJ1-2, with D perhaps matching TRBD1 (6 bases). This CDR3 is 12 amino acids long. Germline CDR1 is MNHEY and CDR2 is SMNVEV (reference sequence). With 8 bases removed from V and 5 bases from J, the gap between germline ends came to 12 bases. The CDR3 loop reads CASGGGPYGYTF. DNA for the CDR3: TGTGCCAGCGGTGGGGGGCCGTATGGCTACACCTTC.

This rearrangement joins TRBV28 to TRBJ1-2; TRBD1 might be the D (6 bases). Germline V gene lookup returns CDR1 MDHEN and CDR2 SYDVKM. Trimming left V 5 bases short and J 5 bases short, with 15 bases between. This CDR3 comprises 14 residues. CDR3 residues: CASSISDSGYGYTF. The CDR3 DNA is TGTGCCAGCAGTATTTCGGACAGCGGGTATGGCTACACCTTC.

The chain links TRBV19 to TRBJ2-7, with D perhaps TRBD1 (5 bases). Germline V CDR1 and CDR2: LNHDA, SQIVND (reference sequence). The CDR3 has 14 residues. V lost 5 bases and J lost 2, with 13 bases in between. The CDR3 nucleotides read TGTGCCAGTAGTCTTACAGGTTTAGCCTACGAGCAGTACTTC. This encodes CASSLTGLAYEQYF.

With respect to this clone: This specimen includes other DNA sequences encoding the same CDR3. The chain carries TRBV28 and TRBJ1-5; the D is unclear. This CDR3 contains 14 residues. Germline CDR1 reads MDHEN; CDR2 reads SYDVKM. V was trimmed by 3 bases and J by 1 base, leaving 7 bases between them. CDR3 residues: CASSLGGSNQPQHF. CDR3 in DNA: TGTGCCAGCAGTTTGGGTGGGAGCAATCAGCCCCAGCATTTT.

The CDR3 region has the DNA TGTGCCAGCAGCTTATTCCGAGTGGGGGGACAGGGGGCGTTAAATGAGCAGTTCTTC. It is translated as CASSLFRVGGQGALNEQFF. This chain connects TRBV7-6 to TRBJ2-1; TRBD1 agrees at 12 bases. V was clipped by 2 bases and J by 7 bases; unmatched bases: 15. CDR3 length: 19 residues. The germline V gene encodes CDR1 SGHVS and CDR2 FNYEAQ.

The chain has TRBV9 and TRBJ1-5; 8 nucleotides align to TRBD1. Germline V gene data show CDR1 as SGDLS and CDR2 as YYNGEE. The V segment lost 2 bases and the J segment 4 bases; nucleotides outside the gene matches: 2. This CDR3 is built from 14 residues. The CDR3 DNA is TGTGCCAGCAGCGTCGGACAGGGAAATCAGCCCCAGCATTTT. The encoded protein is CASSVGQGNQPQHF.

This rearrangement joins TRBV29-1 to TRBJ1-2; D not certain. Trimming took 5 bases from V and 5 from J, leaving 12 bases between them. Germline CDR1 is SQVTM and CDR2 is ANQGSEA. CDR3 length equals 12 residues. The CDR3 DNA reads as TGCAGCGTTCAAGCTACCGTTTATGGCTACACCTTC. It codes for CSVQATVYGYTF.

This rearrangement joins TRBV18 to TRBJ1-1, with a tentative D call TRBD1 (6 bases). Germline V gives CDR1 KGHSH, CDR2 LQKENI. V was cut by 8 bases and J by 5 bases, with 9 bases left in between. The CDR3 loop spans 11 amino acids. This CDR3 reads CASAGATEAFF. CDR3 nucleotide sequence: TGTGCCAGCGCAGGGGCGACTGAAGCTTTCTTT.

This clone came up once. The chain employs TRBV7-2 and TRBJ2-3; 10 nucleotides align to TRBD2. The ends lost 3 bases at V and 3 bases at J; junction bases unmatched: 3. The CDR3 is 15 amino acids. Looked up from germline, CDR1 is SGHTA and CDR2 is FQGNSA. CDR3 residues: CASSFIAGGTDTQYF. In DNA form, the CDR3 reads TGTGCCAGCAGCTTCATAGCGGGGGGAACAGATACGCAGTATTTT.

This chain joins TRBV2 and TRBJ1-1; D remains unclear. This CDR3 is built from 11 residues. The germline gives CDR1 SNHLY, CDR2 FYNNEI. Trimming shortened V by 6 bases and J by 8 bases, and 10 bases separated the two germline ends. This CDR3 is CASSQADEAFF. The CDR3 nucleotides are TGTGCCAGCAGCCAGGCCGACGAAGCTTTCTTT.

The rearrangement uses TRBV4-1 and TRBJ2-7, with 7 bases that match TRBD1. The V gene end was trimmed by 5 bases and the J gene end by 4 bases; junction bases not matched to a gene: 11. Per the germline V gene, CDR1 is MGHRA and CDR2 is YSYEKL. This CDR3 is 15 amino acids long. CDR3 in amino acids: CASSKPGTDVYEQYF. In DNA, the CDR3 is TGCGCCAGCAGCAAGCCAGGGACAGATGTATACGAGCAGTACTTC.

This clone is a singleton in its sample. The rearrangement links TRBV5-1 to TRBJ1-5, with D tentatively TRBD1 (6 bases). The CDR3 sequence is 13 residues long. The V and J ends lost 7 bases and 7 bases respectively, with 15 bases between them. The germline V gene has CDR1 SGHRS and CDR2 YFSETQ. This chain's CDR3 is CASSAGVGQPQHF. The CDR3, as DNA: TGCGCCAGCTCGGCAGGGGTAGGGCAGCCCCAGCATTTT.

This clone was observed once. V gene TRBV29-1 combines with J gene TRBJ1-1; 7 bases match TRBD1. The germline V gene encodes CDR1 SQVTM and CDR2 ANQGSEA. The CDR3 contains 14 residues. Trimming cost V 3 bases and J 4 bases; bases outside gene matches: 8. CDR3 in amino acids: CSVDLTGKGTEAFF. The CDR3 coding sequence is TGCAGCGTTGACCTGACAGGGAAGGGCACTGAAGCTTTCTTT.

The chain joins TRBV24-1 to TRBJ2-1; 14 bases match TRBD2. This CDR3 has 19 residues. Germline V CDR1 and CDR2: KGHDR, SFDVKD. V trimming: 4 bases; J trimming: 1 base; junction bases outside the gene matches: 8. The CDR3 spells CATSDTGTSGSRSYNEQFF. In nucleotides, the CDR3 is TGTGCCACCAGTGACACCGGGACTAGCGGGAGTAGGTCCTACAATGAGCAGTTCTTC.

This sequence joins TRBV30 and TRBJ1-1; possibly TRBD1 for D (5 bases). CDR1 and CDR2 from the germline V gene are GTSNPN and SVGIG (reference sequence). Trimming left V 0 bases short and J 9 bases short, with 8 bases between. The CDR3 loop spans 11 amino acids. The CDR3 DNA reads TGTGCCTGGAGTGTGGGGCCGAAAGCTTTCTTT. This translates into CAWSVGPKAFF. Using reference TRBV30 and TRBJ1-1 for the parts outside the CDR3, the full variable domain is SQTIHQWPATLVQPVGSPLSLECTVEGTSNPNLYWYRQAAGRGLQLLFYSVGIGQISSEVPQNLSASRPQDRQFILSSKKLLLSDSGFYLCAWSVGPKAFFGQGTRLTVV.

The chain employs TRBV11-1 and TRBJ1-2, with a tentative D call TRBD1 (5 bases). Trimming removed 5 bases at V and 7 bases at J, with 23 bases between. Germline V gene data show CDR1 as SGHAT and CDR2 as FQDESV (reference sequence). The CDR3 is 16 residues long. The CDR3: CASSRIAETARGGYTF. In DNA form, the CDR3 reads TGTGCCAGCAGCCGAATAGCCGAGACAGCCCGCGGTGGCTACACCTTC.

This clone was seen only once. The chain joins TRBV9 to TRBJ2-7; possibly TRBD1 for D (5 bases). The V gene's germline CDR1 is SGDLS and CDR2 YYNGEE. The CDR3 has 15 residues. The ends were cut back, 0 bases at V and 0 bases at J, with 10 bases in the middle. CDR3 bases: TGTGCCAGCAGCGTAGGAATCGACAGCTCCTACGAGCAGTACTTC. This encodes CASSVGIDSSYEQYF.

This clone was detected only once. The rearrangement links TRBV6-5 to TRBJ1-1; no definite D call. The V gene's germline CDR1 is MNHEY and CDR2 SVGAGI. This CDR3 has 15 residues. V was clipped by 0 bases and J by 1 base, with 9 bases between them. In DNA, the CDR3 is TGTGCCAGCAGTTACTCGATAGGATCGAACACTGAAGCTTTCTTT. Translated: CASSYSIGSNTEAFF.

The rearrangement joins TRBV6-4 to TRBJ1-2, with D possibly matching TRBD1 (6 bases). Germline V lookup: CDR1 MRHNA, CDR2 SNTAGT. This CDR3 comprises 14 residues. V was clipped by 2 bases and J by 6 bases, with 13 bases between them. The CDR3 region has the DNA TGTGCCAGCAGTGACAGGGGGGGGCTGGATGGCTACACCTTC. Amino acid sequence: CASSDRGGLDGYTF.

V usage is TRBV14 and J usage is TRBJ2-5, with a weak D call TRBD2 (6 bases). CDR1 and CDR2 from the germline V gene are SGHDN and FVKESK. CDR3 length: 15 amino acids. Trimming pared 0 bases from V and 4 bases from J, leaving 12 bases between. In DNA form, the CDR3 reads TGTGCCAGCAGCCAAGATGCGCGCGGGGCAGAGACCCAGTACTTC. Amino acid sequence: CASSQDARGAETQYF.

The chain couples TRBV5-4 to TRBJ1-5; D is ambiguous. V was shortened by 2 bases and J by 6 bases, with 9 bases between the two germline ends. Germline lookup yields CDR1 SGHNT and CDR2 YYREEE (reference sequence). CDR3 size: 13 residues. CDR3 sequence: CASSLRWSQPQHF. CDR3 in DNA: TGTGCCAGCAGCTTAAGGTGGTCTCAGCCCCAGCATTTT.

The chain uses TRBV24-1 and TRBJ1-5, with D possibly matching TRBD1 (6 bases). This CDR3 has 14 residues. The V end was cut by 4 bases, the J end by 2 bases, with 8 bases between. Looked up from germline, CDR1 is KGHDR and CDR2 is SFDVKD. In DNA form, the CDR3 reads TGTGCCACCAGTGACAACAGGGGCAATCAGCCCCAGCATTTT. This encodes CATSDNRGNQPQHF.

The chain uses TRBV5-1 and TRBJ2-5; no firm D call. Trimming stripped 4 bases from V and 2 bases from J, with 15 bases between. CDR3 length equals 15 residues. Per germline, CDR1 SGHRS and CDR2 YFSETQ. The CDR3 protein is CASSRVETTQETQYF. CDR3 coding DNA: TGCGCCAGCAGCAGGGTGGAAACTACGCAAGAGACCCAGTACTTC.

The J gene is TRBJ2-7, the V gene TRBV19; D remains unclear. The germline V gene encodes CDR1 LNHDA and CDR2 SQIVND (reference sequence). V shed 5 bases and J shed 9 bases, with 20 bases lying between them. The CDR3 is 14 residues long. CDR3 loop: CASSPPGRIPLQYF. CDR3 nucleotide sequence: TGTGCCAGTAGTCCCCCCGGCAGGATCCCATTGCAGTACTTC.